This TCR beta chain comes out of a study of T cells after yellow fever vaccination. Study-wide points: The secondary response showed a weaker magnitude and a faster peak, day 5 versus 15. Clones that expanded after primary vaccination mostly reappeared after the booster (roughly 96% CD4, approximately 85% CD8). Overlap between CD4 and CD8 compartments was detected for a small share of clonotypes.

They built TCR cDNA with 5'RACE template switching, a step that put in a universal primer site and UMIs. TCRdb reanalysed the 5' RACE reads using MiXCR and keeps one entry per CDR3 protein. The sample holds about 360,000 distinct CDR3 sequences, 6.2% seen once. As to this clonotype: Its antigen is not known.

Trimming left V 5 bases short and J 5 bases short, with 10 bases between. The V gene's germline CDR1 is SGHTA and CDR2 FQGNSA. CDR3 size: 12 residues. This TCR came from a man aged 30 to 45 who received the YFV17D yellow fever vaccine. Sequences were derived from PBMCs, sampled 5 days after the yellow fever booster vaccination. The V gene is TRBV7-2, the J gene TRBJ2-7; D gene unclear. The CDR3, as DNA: TGTGCCAGCAGCCCTCGTTTCCACGAGCAGTACTTC. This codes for CASSPRFHEQYF.